This T cell receptor (beta chain) was sequenced for a study of blood T cell repertoires in COVID-19 (TCRdb year 2020). In terms of the full investigation: Samples covering the acute and convalescent phases of COVID-19 were provided by collaborators in the United States, Italy and Spain. HLA class I and class II types, where available, came from metadata supplied by the sample provider rather than from assay-based typing. The repertoires were released in a freely available public database intended as a resource for research on the immune response to SARS-CoV-2. Subjects who had been exposed to COVID-19, were actively infected with it, or had recovered from it provided the deeply sampled blood TCRbeta repertoires that made up the dataset. A de-identified subject ID, COVID-19 status, age in years and sex were almost always included in the sample metadata. Samples were obtained from the ongoing ImmuneRACE study (first 160 participants) and from over 1,000 subjects provided by 6 global collaborators. The material from the prospective study consisted of cDNA or gDNA derived from T cells, B-cell-depleted T cells, or PBMCs.

A word on this clone: The specificity of this receptor is unknown. No base quality values were provided; no much bigger clone lies one nucleotide off.

Points the paper makes about the study in general: Clinical and demographic metadata were provided uncurated, with the amount varying by source and participant.

The immunoSEQ Assay, a bias-controlled multiplex PCR, was used to amplify TCRbeta CDR3 regions from genomic DNA. Concerning the study's data processing: The number of nucleated cells in each sample was estimated from the amplification of reference gene primers within the assay. Sequence reads were collapsed and filtered to measure the absolute abundance of every unique TCRbeta CDR3 rearrangement. Productive Simpson clonality was computed per sample as the square root of Simpson's diversity index over productive rearrangements. Here the immuneACCESS table is served through TCRdb, limited to in-frame sequences with V and J called. Missing clones are a known gap in these copies; in checked studies unresolved V genes cover under half, and the rest lacks a known reason. V, J and clone size were drawn from that table, and D and trimming were deduced from the DNA. The sample contains a few hundred thousand clones, roughly 84% of them found a single time. The ten largest clones represent almost 3% of the sample.

Participants in the prospective study were aged 18 to 89 years, lived in some 24 United States geographic areas, and enrolled through a virtual design. Cohort assignment in the prospective study relied on participant-reported clinical history from a screening survey and a study questionnaire. Recovered participants in ImmuneRACE Cohort 3 were defined as having two consecutive negative NP/OP PCR tests, clearance from a healthcare professional, or resolution of symptoms. In the prospective study, whole blood, serum and a nasopharyngeal or oropharyngeal swab were collected from each participant by mobile phlebotomists. Participants in the prospective study had the option to provide additional blood draws and questionnaires over a roughly 2-month period. Before DNA extraction, prospective study blood samples were shipped either frozen or at room temperature. CDR1 and CDR2 are read off the germline V gene as MDHEN and SYDVKM. V and J are truncated by 7 bases and 2 bases respectively, leaving an intervening sequence of 11 bases. Its CDR3 holds 13 amino acids, cysteine through phenylalanine. Just CDR3 DNA is preserved here, 39 bases in frame from base 1.

The clonotype comes from a young woman who had recovered from COVID-19. The rearrangement combines TRBV28 with TRBJ2-5, and TRBD1 may be the D gene, going by 6 matching bases. Source material: PBMCs or T cells enriched from blood (not recorded which). The CDR3 has the sequence CASIDGQQETQYF. The nucleotides read TGTGCCAGCATCGACGGACAGCAAGAGACCCAGTACTTC.